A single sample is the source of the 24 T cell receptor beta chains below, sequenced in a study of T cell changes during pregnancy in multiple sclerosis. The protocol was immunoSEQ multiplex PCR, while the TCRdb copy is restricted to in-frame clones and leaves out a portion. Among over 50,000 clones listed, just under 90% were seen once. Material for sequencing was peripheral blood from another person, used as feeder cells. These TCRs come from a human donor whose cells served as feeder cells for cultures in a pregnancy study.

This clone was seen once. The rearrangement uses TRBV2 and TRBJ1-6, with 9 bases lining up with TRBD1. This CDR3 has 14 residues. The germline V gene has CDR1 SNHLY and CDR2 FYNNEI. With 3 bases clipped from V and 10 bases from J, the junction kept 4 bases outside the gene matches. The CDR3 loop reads CASSEGQGESPLHF. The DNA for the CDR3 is TGTGCCAGCAGTGAGGGACAGGGCGAGTCACCCCTCCACTTT. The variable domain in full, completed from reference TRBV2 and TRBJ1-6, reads EPEVTQTPSHQVTQMGQEVILRCVPISNHLYFYWYRQILGQKVEFLVSFYNNEISEKSEIFDDQFSVERPDGSNFTLKIRSTKLEDSAMYFCASSEGQGESPLHFGNGTRLTVT.

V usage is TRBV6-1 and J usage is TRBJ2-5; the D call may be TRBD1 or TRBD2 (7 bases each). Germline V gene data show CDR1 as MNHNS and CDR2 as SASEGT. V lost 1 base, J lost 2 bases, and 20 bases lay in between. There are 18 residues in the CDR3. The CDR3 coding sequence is TGTGCCAGCAGTGAAGTGGCAGGGGGGGGACCATATCAAGAGACCCAGTACTTC. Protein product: CASSEVAGGGPYQETQYF.

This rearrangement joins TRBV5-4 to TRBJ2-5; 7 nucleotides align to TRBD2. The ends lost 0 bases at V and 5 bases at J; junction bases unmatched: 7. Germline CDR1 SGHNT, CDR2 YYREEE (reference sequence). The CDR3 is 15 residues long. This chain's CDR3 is CASSLETSRPETQYF. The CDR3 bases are TGTGCCAGCAGCTTGGAGACTAGCAGGCCGGAGACCCAGTACTTC.

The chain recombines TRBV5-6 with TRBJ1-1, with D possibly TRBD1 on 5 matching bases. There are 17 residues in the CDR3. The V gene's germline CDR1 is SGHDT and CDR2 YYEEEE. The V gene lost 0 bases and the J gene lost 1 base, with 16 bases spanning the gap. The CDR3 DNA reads TGTGCCAGCAGCTTGGTATTGCGGGGCAGGGCGAACACTGAAGCTTTCTTT. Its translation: CASSLVLRGRANTEAFF.

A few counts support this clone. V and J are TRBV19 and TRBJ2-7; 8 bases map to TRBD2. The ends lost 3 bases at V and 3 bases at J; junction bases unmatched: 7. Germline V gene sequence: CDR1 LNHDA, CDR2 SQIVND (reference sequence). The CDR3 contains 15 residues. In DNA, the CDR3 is TGTGCCAGTAGTATTCGGGCGGGGGGAGGCTACGAGCAGTACTTC. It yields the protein CASSIRAGGGYEQYF.

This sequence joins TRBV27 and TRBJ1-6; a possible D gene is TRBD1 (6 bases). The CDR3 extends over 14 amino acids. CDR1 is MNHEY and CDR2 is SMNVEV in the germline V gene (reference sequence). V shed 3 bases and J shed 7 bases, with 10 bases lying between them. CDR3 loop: CASSLRQGNSPLHF. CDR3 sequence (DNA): TGTGCCAGCAGTTTGAGGCAGGGGAATTCACCCCTCCACTTT.

The CDR3 DNA follows: TGTGCCAGCAGTGATATGACAGGGACAAGCAATCAGCCCCAGCATTTT. Its translation: CASSDMTGTSNQPQHF. This chain connects TRBV6-1 to TRBJ1-5, with 7 bases lining up with TRBD1. Germline values: CDR1 MNHNS, CDR2 SASEGT. The junction had 6 bases not matched to a gene; V was cut back by 3 bases and J by 1 base. The CDR3 has 16 residues.

Here the CDR3 DNA reads TGTGCCAGCAGCTACGGACTAGCGGGAGTGGGGACCCAGTACTTC. Its protein product is CASSYGLAGVGTQYF. The V gene is TRBV7-7, the J gene TRBJ2-5, with TRBD2 matching over 13 bases. Unmatched junction bases numbered 6, after V lost 4 bases and J lost 7 bases. From germline, CDR1 is SSHAT and CDR2 FNYEAQ (reference sequence). The CDR3 loop spans 15 amino acids.

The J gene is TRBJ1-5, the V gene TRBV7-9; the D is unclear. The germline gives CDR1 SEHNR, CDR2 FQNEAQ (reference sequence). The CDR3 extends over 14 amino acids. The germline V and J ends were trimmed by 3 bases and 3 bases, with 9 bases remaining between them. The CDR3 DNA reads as TGTGCCAGCAGCTTGGACGGATTCAATCAGCCCCAGCATTTT. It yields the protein CASSLDGFNQPQHF.

The CDR3 DNA reads TGTGCCTCCGGGGTGTCGGGATACAATGAGCAGTTCTTC. Amino acids: CASGVSGYNEQFF. The J gene is TRBJ2-1, the V gene TRBV6-1; D may be TRBD2 (5 bases). From germline, CDR1 is MNHNS and CDR2 SASEGT. CDR3 length: 13 residues. V was pared by 11 bases and J by 4 bases, with 15 bases between.

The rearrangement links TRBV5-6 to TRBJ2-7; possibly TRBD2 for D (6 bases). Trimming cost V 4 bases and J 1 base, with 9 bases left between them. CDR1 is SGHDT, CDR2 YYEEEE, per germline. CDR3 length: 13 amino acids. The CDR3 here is CASSPGLSYEQYF. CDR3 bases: TGTGCCAGCAGCCCGGGACTTTCCTACGAGCAGTACTTC.

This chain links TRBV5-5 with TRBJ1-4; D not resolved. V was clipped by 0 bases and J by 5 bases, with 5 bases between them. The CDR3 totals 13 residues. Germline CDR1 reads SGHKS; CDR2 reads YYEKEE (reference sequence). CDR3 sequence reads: CASSLAPNEKLFF. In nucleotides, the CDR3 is TGTGCCAGCAGCTTGGCCCCAAATGAAAAACTGTTTTTT.

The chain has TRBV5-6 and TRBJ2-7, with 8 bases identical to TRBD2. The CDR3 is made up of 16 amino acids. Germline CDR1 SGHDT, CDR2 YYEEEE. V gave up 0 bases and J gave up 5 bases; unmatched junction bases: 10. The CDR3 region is CASSLVGPGGLDEQYF. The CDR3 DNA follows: TGTGCCAGCAGCTTGGTAGGTCCGGGAGGGCTCGACGAGCAGTACTTC.

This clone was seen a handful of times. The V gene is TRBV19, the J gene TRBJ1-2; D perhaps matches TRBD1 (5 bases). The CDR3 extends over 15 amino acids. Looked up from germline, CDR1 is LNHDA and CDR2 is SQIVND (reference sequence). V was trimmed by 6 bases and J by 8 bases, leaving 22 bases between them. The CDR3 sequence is CASSRDGRTTRGYTF. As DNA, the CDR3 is TGTGCCAGTAGCAGGGACGGTAGAACGACGCGGGGCTACACCTTC.

Here the CDR3 reads CARDTEAFF. The DNA for the CDR3 is TGTGCCAGGGATACTGAAGCTTTCTTT. The J gene is TRBJ1-1, the V gene TRBV27; D gene unclear. This CDR3 contains 9 residues. Germline CDR1 MNHEY, CDR2 SMNVEV (reference sequence). V lost 9 bases, J lost 5 bases, and 4 bases lay in between.

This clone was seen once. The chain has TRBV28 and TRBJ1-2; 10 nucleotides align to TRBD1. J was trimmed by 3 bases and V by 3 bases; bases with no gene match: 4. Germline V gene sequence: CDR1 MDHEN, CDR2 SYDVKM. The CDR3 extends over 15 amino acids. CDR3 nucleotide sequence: TGTGCCAGCAGTTTCAGGGGACAGGGGCACTATGGCTACACCTTC. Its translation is CASSFRGQGHYGYTF.

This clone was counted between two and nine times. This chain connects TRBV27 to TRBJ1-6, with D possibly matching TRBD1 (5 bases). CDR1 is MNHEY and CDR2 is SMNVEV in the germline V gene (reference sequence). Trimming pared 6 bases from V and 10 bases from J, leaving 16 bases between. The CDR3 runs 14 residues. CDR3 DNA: TGTGCCAGCAGCTTGGGGCAGGGAGGGTCACCCCTCCACTTT. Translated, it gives CASSLGQGGSPLHF.

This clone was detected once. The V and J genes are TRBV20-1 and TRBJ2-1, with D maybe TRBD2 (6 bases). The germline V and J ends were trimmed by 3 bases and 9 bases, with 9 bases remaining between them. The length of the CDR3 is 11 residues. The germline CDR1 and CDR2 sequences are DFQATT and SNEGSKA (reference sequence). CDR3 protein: CSASWGVEQFF. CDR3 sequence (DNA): TGCAGTGCTAGCTGGGGGGTTGAGCAGTTCTTC.

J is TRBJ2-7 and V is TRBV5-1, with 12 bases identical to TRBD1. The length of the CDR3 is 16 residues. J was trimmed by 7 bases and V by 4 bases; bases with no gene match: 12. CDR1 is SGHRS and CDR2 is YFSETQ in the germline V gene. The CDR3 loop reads CASSAGPGQGAREQYF. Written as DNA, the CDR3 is TGCGCCAGCAGCGCGGGACCGGGACAGGGGGCTCGAGAGCAGTACTTC.

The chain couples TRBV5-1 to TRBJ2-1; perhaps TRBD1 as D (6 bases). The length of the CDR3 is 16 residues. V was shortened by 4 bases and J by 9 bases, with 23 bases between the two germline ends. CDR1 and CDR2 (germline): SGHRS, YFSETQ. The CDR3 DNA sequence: TGCGCCAGCAGCCACCCACGGGACATGGTGTTTCTTGAGCAGTTCTTC. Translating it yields CASSHPRDMVFLEQFF.

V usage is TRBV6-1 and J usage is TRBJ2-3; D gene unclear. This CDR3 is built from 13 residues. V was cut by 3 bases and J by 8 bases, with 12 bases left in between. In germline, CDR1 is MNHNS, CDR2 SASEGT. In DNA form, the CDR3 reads TGTGCCAGCAGTGACCAGGACCTTTCTACGCAGTATTTT. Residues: CASSDQDLSTQYF.

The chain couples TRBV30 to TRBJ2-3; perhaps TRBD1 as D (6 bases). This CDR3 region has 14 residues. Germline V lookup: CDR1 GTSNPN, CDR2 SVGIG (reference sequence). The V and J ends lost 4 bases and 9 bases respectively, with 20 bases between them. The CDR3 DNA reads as TGTGCCTGGACGGGACATAACGCACAGATAACGCAGTATTTT. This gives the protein CAWTGHNAQITQYF.

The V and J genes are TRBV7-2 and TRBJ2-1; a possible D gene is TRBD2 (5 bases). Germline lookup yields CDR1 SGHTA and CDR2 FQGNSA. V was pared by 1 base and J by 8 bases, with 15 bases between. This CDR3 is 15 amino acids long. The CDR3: CASSLESASPHEQFF. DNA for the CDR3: TGTGCCAGCAGCTTAGAGTCGGCTAGCCCCCATGAGCAGTTCTTC. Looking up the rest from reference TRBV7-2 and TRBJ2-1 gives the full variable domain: GAGVSQSPSNKVTEKGKDVELRCDPISGHTALYWYRQSLGQGLEFLIYFQGNSAPDKSGLPSDRFSAERTGGSVSTLTIQRTQQEDSAVYLCASSLESASPHEQFFGPGTRLTVL.

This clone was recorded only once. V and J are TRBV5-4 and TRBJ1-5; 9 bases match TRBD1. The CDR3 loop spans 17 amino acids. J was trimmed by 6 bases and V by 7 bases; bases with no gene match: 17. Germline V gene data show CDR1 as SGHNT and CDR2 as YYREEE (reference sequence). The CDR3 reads CASQIQGAEIVGQPQHF. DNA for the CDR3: TGTGCCAGCCAAATACAGGGGGCGGAAATCGTAGGTCAGCCCCAGCATTTT.